This entry lists 20 T cell receptor beta chains sequenced from one sample in a study of T cells in Graves' hyperthyroidism and ophthalmopathy. What was amplified from RNA transcripts were TCR beta CDR3 regions. The HTBI primer set served for first-round RT-PCR of the TCR CDR3. One entry per CDR3 protein, called by TCRdb with MiXCR from the multiplex PCR reads. Found here are about 96,000 distinct CDR3 sequences, 51% of them singletons; the top ten hold roughly 26%. The specimen was blood. All receptors derive from a woman in her thirties or forties with Graves' hyperthyroidism.

At least ten counts were recorded for this clonotype. This rearrangement joins TRBV12-3 or TRBV12-4 to TRBJ1-1; the D is unclear. There are 12 residues in the CDR3. V was cut by 3 bases and J by 4 bases, with 6 bases left in between. In nucleotides, the CDR3 is TGTGCCAGCAGTTTTTGGCCCACTGAAGCTTTCTTT. This sequence encodes CASSFWPTEAFF.

In its sample, this clonotype was seen many times. The chain links TRBV19 to TRBJ1-2; TRBD1 is a possible D gene (6 bases). Between the trimmed V and J ends, which lost 3 bases and 5 bases, there was a span of 10 bases. The germline V gene encodes CDR1 LNHDA and CDR2 SQIVND (reference sequence). The CDR3 is made up of 13 amino acids. The CDR3 DNA follows: TGTGCCAGTAGTATCCGGGGGGCGTATGGCTACACCTTC. Translation: CASSIRGAYGYTF.

The chain links TRBV5-1 to TRBJ1-4, with a weak D call TRBD1 (6 bases). Germline loops: CDR1 SGHRS, CDR2 YFSETQ. This CDR3 spans 16 amino acids. With 4 bases removed from V and 1 base from J, the gap between germline ends came to 14 bases. CDR3 sequence reads: CASSPQGYGTNEKLFF. CDR3 nucleotides: TGCGCCAGCAGCCCACAGGGATATGGAACTAATGAAAAACTGTTTTTT.

V gene TRBV20-1 combines with J gene TRBJ2-5; 7 nucleotides align to TRBD1. CDR1 is DFQATT and CDR2 is SNEGSKA in the germline V gene (reference sequence). V lost 6 bases and J lost 2; bases outside the gene matches: 6. This CDR3 is 13 amino acids long. The CDR3 nucleotides are TGCAGTGCCATCGTACAGGGGCAAGAGACCCAGTACTTC. It is translated as CSAIVQGQETQYF.

This clonotype was detected many times. The gene calls are TRBV6-6 and TRBJ1-2; 7 nucleotides line up with TRBD1. The CDR3 extends over 13 amino acids. V lost 5 bases, J lost 1 base, and 1 base stayed unmatched. Germline values: CDR1 MNHNY, CDR2 SVGAGI (reference sequence). CDR3 nucleotides: TGTGCCAGCAGTGACAGGGATAACTATGGCTACACCTTC. Encoded protein: CASSDRDNYGYTF.

The V and J genes are TRBV29-1 and TRBJ2-6; a weak D match, TRBD1 (5 bases). Germline CDR1 SQVTM, CDR2 ANQGSEA. V was trimmed by 3 bases and J by 4 bases, leaving 10 bases between them. CDR3 length: 14 residues. The CDR3 nucleotides read TGCAGCGTTGATCTGGGGCCGGGGGCCAACGTCCTGACTTTC. Amino acids: CSVDLGPGANVLTF.

The V gene is TRBV9, the J gene TRBJ1-1, with no clear D. Looked up from germline, CDR1 is SGDLS and CDR2 is YYNGEE. The CDR3 has 14 residues. V lost 4 bases and J 2 bases, leaving 12 bases between the germline ends. CDR3: CASSKTAINTEAFF. The CDR3 nucleotides read TGTGCCAGCAGCAAAACAGCGATAAACACTGAAGCTTTCTTT.

In the case of this clonotype: A much larger clonotype is one base distant, so this may be a read error. The V call is TRBV15, the J call TRBJ2-7; no firm D call. The CDR3 runs 12 residues. Trimming removed 3 bases from V and 3 bases from J, with 6 bases in between. In germline, CDR1 is LNHNV, CDR2 YYDKDF (reference sequence). The DNA for the CDR3 is TGTGCCACCAGCAGTGAGAACTACGAGCAGTACTTC. Translating it yields CATSSENYEQYF.

This clonotype was found many times. This chain connects TRBV7-2 to TRBJ2-7, with 10 bases identical to TRBD1. Losses at the gene ends were 4 bases for V and 3 bases for J; bases not matched to a gene: 6. Germline-derived CDR1 and CDR2 are SGHTA and FQGNSA. The CDR3 runs to 15 residues. In DNA, the CDR3 is TGTGCCAGCAGCTCCCTCGGGACAGGGGACTACGAGCAGTACTTC. Translating gives CASSSLGTGDYEQYF. The variable domain in full, with the rest retrieved from reference TRBV7-2 and TRBJ2-7, is GAGVSQSPSNKVTEKGKDVELRCDPISGHTALYWYRQSLGQGLEFLIYFQGNSAPDKSGLPSDRFSAERTGGSVSTLTIQRTQQEDSAVYLCASSSLGTGDYEQYFGPGTRLTVT.

The chain combines TRBV13 with TRBJ1-5, with 9 bases fitting TRBD1. The CDR3 extends over 17 amino acids. Germline loops: CDR1 PRHDT, CDR2 FYEKMQ (reference sequence). Trimming cost V 4 bases and J 3 bases; bases outside gene matches: 10. CDR3 sequence: CASSSFSGTGNNQPQHF. CDR3 bases: TGTGCCAGCAGCTCCTTTTCCGGGACAGGGAACAATCAGCCCCAGCATTTT.

V and J are TRBV2 and TRBJ2-7, with a possible D match to TRBD2 (5 bases). The CDR3 is 18 residues long. Germline V gives CDR1 SNHLY, CDR2 FYNNEI. V was trimmed by 8 bases and J by 5 bases, leaving 31 bases between them. The CDR3 nucleotides are TGTGCCAGCTCACCAGGACTCGTGAGTAGTCAGAGTGAAAACGAGCAGTACTTC. Translation: CASSPGLVSSQSENEQYF.

The V call is TRBV9, the J call TRBJ2-5; possibly TRBD1 for D (7 bases). Germline CDR1 reads SGDLS; CDR2 reads YYNGEE. V lost 2 bases, J lost 4 bases, and 15 bases lay in between. The CDR3 length is 15 residues. In nucleotides, the CDR3 is TGTGCCAGCAGCGTCCAGGGGGGAGATCGAGAGACCCAGTACTTC. Its protein product is CASSVQGGDRETQYF.

This clonotype showed up many times. The chain links TRBV7-9 to TRBJ2-7; 8 bases fit TRBD2. The length of the CDR3 is 13 residues. The V segment lost 5 bases and the J segment 4 bases; nucleotides outside the gene matches: 4. The germline CDR1 and CDR2 sequences are SEHNR and FQNEAQ (reference sequence). In nucleotides, the CDR3 is TGTGCCAGCAGCAAGCGGGAGAATTACGAGCAGTACTTC. It specifies CASSKRENYEQYF.

The chain employs TRBV5-1 and TRBJ1-4; 7 bases are shared with TRBD1. V shed 6 bases, J shed 6 bases, and the junction held 11 bases outside the gene matches. Germline V gives CDR1 SGHRS, CDR2 YFSETQ. CDR3 length: 15 amino acids. The CDR3 DNA reads as TGCGCCAGCACCGGACAGGAGGTAGAGGATGAAAAACTGTTTTTT. Its translation: CASTGQEVEDEKLFF.

Comment on this clonotype: Germline is not matched at one junction end, which may reflect a read error. V and J are TRBV6-1 and TRBJ2-6; D unclear. Germline V gene lookup returns CDR1 MNHNS and CDR2 SASEGT. The CDR3 is made up of 10 amino acids. CDR3 loop: CASSKNTEAF. The CDR3 nucleotides read TGTGCCAGCAGCAAGAACACTGAAGCTTTC.

The chain uses TRBV2 and TRBJ1-2; no firm D call. CDR3 length equals 13 residues. V lost 4 bases, J lost 10 bases, and 16 bases lay in between. Germline V CDR1 and CDR2: SNHLY, FYNNEI. DNA for the CDR3: TGTGCCAGCAGTGCCCCTAACGGGAGGGTCTACACCTTC. The encoded protein is CASSAPNGRVYTF.

This clonotype was recorded many times. The rearrangement links TRBV5-1 to TRBJ1-4; TRBD1 might be the D (5 bases). CDR1 is SGHRS and CDR2 is YFSETQ in the germline V gene. The V gene lost 1 base and the J gene lost 7 bases, with 14 bases spanning the gap. CDR3 length: 15 amino acids. The CDR3 is CASSLSEGRGEKLFF. CDR3 nucleotide sequence: TGCGCCAGCAGCTTGAGTGAGGGGAGGGGTGAAAAACTGTTTTTT.

This chain connects TRBV12-3 or TRBV12-4 to TRBJ1-5, with TRBD1 as a possible D gene (5 bases). Trimming stripped 6 bases from V and 1 base from J, with 10 bases between. The CDR3 is made up of 14 amino acids. The CDR3 sequence is CASRPGFSNQPQHF. Here the CDR3 DNA reads TGTGCCAGCAGGCCAGGGTTCAGCAATCAGCCCCAGCATTTT.

This rearrangement joins TRBV5-1 to TRBJ2-3; the D is unclear. The CDR3 length is 15 residues. Germline assignment: CDR1 SGHRS and CDR2 YFSETQ. Trimming shortened V by 1 base and J by 2 bases, and 11 bases separated the two germline ends. The CDR3 reads CASSLSPGATDTQYF. CDR3 nucleotides: TGCGCCAGCAGCTTGTCACCCGGAGCCACAGATACGCAGTATTTT.

V is TRBV5-1 and J is TRBJ2-7; 13 bases map to TRBD2. The CDR3 extends over 16 amino acids. From germline, CDR1 is SGHRS and CDR2 YFSETQ. V lost 4 bases, J lost 2 bases, and 6 bases stayed unmatched. Here the CDR3 reads CASSDEGLAGTYEQYF. The CDR3 nucleotides read TGCGCCAGCAGCGACGAGGGACTAGCGGGAACCTACGAGCAGTACTTC.